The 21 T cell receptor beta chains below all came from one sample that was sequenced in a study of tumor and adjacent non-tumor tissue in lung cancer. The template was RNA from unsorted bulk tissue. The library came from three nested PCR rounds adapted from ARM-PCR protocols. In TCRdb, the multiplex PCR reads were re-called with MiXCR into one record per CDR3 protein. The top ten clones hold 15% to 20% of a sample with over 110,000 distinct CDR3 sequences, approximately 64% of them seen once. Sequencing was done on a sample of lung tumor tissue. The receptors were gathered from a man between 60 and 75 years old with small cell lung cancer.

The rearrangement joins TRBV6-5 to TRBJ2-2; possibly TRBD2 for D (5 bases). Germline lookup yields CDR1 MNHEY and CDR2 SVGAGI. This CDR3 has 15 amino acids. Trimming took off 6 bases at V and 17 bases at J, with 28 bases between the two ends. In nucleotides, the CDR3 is TGTGCCAGCAGCCAGGATAGGACGAACACCGGGGAGCCATTTTTT. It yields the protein CASSQDRTNTGEPFF.

The CDR3, as DNA: TGTGCCAGCCAATGGCCCGGGGAGACCCACGAGCAGTACTTC. Protein product: CASQWPGETHEQYF. The chain uses TRBV6-2 or TRBV6-3 and TRBJ2-7; tentative D call: TRBD2 (5 bases). The CDR3 covers 14 residues. Looked up from germline, CDR1 is MNHEY and CDR2 is SVGEGT. V lost 8 bases, J lost 5 bases, and 19 bases lay in between.

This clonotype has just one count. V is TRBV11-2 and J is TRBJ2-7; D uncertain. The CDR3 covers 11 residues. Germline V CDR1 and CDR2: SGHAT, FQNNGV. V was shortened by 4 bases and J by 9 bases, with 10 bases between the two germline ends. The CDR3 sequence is CASSSSRGQYF. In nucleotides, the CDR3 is TGTGCCAGCAGCTCCTCAAGAGGGCAGTACTTC.

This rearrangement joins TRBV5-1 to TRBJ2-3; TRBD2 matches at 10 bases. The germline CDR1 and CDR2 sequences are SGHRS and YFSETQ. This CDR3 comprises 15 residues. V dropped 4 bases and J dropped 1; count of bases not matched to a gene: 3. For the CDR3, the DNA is TGCGCCAGCAGCGGACTAGCGGCTCGCACAGATACGCAGTATTTT. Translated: CASSGLAARTDTQYF.

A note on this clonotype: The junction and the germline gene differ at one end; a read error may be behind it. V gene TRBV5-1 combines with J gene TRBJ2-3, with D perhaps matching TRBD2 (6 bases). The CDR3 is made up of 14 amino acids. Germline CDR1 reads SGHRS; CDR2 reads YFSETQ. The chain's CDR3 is CASSPFTSIDTQYF. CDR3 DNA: TGCGCCAGCAGCCCATTCACTAGCATAGATACGCAATATTTT.

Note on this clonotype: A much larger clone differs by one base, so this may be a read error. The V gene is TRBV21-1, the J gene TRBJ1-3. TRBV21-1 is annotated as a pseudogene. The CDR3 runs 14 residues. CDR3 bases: TGTGCCAGCAGCAAAAGGGAGTCAAACTACACCATATATTTT. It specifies CASSKRESNYTIYF.

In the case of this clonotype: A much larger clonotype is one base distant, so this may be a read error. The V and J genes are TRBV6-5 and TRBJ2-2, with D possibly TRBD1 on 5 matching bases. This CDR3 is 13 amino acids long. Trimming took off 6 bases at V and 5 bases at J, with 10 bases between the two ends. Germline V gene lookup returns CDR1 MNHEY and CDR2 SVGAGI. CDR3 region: CASRTEGTGELFF. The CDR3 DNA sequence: TGTGCCAGCAGGACAGAAGGAACCGGGGAGCTGTTTTTT.

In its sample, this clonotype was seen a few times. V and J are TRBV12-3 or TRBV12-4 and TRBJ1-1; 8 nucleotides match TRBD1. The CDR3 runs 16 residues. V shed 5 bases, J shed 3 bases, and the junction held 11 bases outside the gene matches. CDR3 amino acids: CASSTTGGGGDTEAFF. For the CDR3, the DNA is TGTGCCAGCAGTACTACAGGGGGAGGAGGGGACACTGAAGCTTTCTTT.

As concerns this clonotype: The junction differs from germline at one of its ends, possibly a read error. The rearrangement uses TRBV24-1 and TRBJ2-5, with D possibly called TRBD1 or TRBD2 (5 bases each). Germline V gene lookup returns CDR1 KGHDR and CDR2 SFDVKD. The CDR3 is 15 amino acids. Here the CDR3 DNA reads TGTGCCACCTGTGACCCCTCATCAGGGACAGAGACCCAGTACTTC. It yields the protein CATCDPSSGTETQYF.

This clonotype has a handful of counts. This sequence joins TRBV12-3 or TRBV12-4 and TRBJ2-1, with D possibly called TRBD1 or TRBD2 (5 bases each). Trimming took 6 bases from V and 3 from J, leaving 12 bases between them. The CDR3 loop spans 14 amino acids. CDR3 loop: CASSQRGGYNEQFF. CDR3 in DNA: TGTGCCAGCAGCCAGAGGGGCGGCTACAATGAGCAGTTCTTC.

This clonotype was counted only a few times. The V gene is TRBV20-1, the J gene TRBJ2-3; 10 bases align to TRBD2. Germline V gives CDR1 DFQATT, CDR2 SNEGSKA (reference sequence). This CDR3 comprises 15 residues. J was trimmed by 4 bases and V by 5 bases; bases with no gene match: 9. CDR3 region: CSARHTSGIADTQYF. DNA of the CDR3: TGCAGTGCTCGCCACACTAGCGGGATTGCAGATACGCAGTATTTT.

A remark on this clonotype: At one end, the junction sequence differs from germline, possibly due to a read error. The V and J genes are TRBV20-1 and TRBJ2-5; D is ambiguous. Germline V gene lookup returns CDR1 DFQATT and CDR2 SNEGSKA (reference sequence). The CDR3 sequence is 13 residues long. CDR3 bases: TGCAGTGCTAGAGCCAGCGACCGAGAGTCCCAGTACTTC. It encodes CSARASDRESQYF.

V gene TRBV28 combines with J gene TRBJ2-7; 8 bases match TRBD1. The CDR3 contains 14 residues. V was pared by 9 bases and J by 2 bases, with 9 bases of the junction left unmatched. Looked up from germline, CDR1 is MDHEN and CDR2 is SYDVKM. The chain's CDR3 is CASTGDRSAYEQYF. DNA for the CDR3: TGTGCCAGTACCGGGGACAGGTCGGCCTACGAGCAGTACTTC.

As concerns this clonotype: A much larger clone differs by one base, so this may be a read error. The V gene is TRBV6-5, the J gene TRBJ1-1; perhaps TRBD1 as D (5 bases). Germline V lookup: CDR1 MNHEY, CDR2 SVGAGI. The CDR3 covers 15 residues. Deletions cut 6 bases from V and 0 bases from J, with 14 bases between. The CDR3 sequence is CASRIPGRMNTEAFF. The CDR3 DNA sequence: TGTGCCAGCAGGATCCCGGGACGGATGAACACTGAAGCTTTCTTT.

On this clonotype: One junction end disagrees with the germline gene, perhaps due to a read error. The CDR3 coding sequence is TGCGCCAGCAGCCCTTCCCCCCCGGGAGTTTCCTACAATGAGCAGTTATTC. Translating it yields CASSPSPPGVSYNEQLF. The chain uses TRBV4-1 and TRBJ2-1; D may be TRBD2 (6 bases). The CDR3 sequence is 17 residues long. CDR1 and CDR2 from the germline V gene are MGHRA and YSYEKL.

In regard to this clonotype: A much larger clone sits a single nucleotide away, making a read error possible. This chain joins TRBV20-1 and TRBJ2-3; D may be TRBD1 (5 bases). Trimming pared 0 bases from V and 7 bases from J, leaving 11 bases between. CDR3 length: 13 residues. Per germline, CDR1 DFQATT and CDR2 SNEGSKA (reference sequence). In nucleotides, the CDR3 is TGCAGTGCTAGAGATTCAGGGTTCCATACGCAGTATTTT. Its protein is CSARDSGFHTQYF.

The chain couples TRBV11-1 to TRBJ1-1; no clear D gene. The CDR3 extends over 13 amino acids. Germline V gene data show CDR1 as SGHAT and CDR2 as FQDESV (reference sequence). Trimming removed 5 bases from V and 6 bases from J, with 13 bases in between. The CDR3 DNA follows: TGTGCCAGCAGCGTTAACAGAGAGGCTGAAGCTTTCTTT. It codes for CASSVNREAEAFF.

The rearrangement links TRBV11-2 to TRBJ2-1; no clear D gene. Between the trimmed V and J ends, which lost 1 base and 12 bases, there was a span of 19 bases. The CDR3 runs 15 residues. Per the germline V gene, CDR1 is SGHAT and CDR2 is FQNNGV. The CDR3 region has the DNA TGTGCCAGCAGCTTAGTACTGGCAGGAGTGGTTGTGCAGTTCTTC. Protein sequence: CASSLVLAGVVVQFF.

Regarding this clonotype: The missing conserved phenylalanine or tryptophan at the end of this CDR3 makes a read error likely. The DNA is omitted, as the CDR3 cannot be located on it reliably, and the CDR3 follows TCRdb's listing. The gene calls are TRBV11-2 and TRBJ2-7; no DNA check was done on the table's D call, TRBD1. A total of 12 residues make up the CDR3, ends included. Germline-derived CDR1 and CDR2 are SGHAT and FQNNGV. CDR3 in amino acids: CASSLKSGPLVI.

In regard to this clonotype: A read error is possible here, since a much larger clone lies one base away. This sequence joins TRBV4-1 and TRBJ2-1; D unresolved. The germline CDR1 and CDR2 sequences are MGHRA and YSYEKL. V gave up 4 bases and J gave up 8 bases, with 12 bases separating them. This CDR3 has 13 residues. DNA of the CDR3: TGCGCCAGCAGCCCCCCGTGCACCTATGAGCAGTTCTTC. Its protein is CASSPPCTYEQFF.

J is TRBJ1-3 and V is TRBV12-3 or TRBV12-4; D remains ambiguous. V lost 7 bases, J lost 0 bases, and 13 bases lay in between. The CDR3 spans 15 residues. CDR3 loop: CASTPGASSGNTIYF. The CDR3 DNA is TGTGCCAGCACCCCAGGTGCCTCCTCTGGAAACACCATATATTTT.